This T cell receptor (beta chain) was sequenced during a study of CD8+ T cells in alopecia areata. At the level of the study: Severity scores in treated patients reflected the percentage of scalp affected. Whole-study results and caveats: Clonality exceeded that of normal scalp in lesional scalp, most notably in alopecia totalis/universalis. Numerous clones, expanded in lesions, remained in scalp and blood during tofacitinib.

Deletions cut 4 bases from V and 4 bases from J, with 16 bases between. Germline CDR1 ENHRY, CDR2 SYGVKD. This CDR3 region has 15 residues. The treatment denotes: oral pan-JAK inhibitor, 5-10 mg twice daily. In each case, RNA was isolated and then reverse transcribed into cDNA as the sequencing template. The protocol was immunoSEQ multiplex PCR, while the TCRdb copy is restricted to in-frame clones and leaves out a portion. The sample records 200,000 or so clones, about three fifths being singletons. As regards this clone: The antigen remains undetermined.

This receptor was obtained from a human donor with alopecia areata. The J gene is TRBJ1-2, the V gene TRBV10-3, with a tentative D call TRBD1 (6 bases). This material consisted of CD4+ T cells sorted from blood, taken at week 24, from a patient treated with tofacitinib. This CDR3 is CAISAGGDRSYGYTF. The CDR3 DNA reads TGTGCCATCAGTGCTGGTGGAGACAGGTCCTATGGCTACACCTTC.